The present T cell receptor (beta chain) was sequenced within a study of blood T cell repertoires in COVID-19. Trimming took 6 bases from V and 0 from J, leaving 16 bases between them. Germline loops: CDR1 SGHNT, CDR2 YYREEE (reference sequence). This CDR3 has 16 amino acids. Assay: immunoSEQ multiplex PCR; the TCRdb copy retains only in-frame clones and omits some. Counted here are about 280,000 clones, around 85% occurring once; the ten biggest clones make up 4.5% to 6%. This clonotype was sampled from a man aged 50 to 59 with active or convalescent COVID-19. The sample consisted of peripheral blood. V usage is TRBV5-4 and J usage is TRBJ2-1; perhaps TRBD1 as D (6 bases). CDR3 amino acids: CASNPYRGSSYNEQFF. The CDR3 bases are TGTGCCAGCAATCCATATAGGGGGAGCTCCTACAATGAGCAGTTCTTC.